This entry lists 7 T cell receptor beta chains sequenced from one sample in a study of technical replicates of blood from several donors. The data were produced by immunoSEQ multiplex PCR, yet TCRdb's version contains in-frame clones alone and is incomplete. The repertoire has about 100,000 clones, nearly 96% of them found once; the top ten carry 0.2% to 0.25%. Specimen: T cells isolated from PBMCs. The receptor set was obtained from a human donor in good health.

The chain carries TRBV5-1 and TRBJ1-3, with 7 bases aligning to TRBD1. The ends lost 3 bases at V and 4 bases at J; junction bases unmatched: 4. CDR3 length equals 14 residues. Germline CDR1 is SGHRS and CDR2 is YFSETQ. The CDR3 DNA sequence: TGCGCCAGCAGCTACGGGACAGAGGGAAACACCATATATTTT. Amino acids: CASSYGTEGNTIYF. The full variable domain, in which reference TRBV5-1 and TRBJ1-3 provide the parts outside the CDR3, is KAGVTQTPRYLIKTRGQQVTLSCSPISGHRSVSWYQQTPGQGLQFLFEYFSETQRNKGNFPGRFSGRQFSNSRSEMNVSTLELGDSALYLCASSYGTEGNTIYFGEGSWLTVV.

The chain carries TRBV5-1 and TRBJ2-7, with 9 bases fitting TRBD2. Trimming removed 0 bases from V and 3 bases from J; junction bases left unmatched: 7. Germline CDR1 is SGHRS and CDR2 is YFSETQ. This CDR3 has 16 amino acids. The CDR3 is CASSLEPTSGNYEQYF. The DNA of the CDR3 is TGCGCCAGCAGCTTGGAACCGACTAGCGGCAACTACGAGCAGTACTTC.

The V call is TRBV4-1, the J call TRBJ1-4; D unclear. V shed 5 bases and J shed 5 bases, with 6 bases lying between them. This CDR3 is built from 12 residues. Germline-derived CDR1 and CDR2 are MGHRA and YSYEKL. The CDR3 region has the DNA TGCGCCAGCAGCATTCGGAATGAAAAACTGTTTTTT. As protein: CASSIRNEKLFF.

This chain uses TRBV5-1 with TRBJ1-1; weak D call: TRBD1 (5 bases). The CDR3 is made up of 13 amino acids. In germline, CDR1 is SGHRS, CDR2 YFSETQ. Trimming took off 7 bases at V and 1 base at J, with 11 bases between the two ends. The CDR3 protein is CASRGSGNTEAFF. The DNA for the CDR3 is TGCGCCAGCCGGGGGTCGGGGAACACTGAAGCTTTCTTT.

The chain recombines TRBV5-4 with TRBJ2-3, with 10 bases identical to TRBD1. This CDR3 spans 15 amino acids. V lost 2 bases to trimming and J lost 4 bases; unmatched junction nucleotides: 4. Germline V CDR1 and CDR2: SGHNT, YYREEE (reference sequence). The DNA of the CDR3 is TGTGCCAGCAGCTTAGGGACAGGGGACGCAGATACGCAGTATTTT. Translation: CASSLGTGDADTQYF.

This rearrangement joins TRBV19 to TRBJ2-5; 7 nucleotides match TRBD2. CDR3 length: 15 residues. Germline trimming cut 2 bases from V and 3 bases from J; bases unmatched to any gene: 6. Germline CDR1 and CDR2: LNHDA and SQIVND (reference sequence). This CDR3 is CASSIWASGKETQYF. The CDR3 DNA follows: TGTGCCAGTAGTATATGGGCGAGCGGGAAAGAGACCCAGTACTTC.

V usage is TRBV5-1 and J usage is TRBJ2-1; 9 bases line up with TRBD2. The J segment lost 4 bases and the V segment lost 4 bases, leaving 9 bases of the junction unmatched. From germline, CDR1 is SGHRS and CDR2 YFSETQ. CDR3 length: 16 amino acids. The CDR3 spells CASSTAGGEGYNEQFF. The DNA for the CDR3 is TGCGCCAGCAGCACCGCGGGAGGGGAAGGTTACAATGAGCAGTTCTTC.